What follows are 5 T cell receptor beta chains derived from one specimen sequenced in a study of T-cell reconstitution after alpha-beta-depleted transplantation in children. It was with unique molecular identifiers that the TCRbeta library was prepared. MiXCR, applied by TCRdb to the PCR reads, yields one record per CDR3 protein. The sample lists a few hundred thousand distinct CDR3 sequences, approximately 20% occurring once. Sequences were derived from PBMCs, mostly from graft donor cells, sampled 180 days after TCRalphabeta/CD19-depleted stem cell transplant. The receptors derive from a male patient aged 10 to 17 who had a stem cell transplant for acute lymphoblastic leukemia, so the T cells may come from the graft donor.

Ten or more counts support this clonotype. The CDR3 DNA reads as TGTGCCAGCAGCTCCGACAGGGCGGGCGAGCAGTACTTC. Translated: CASSSDRAGEQYF. This chain joins TRBV7-3 and TRBJ2-7, with 7 bases lining up with TRBD1. The CDR3 consists of 13 residues. The V gene end was trimmed by 4 bases and the J gene end by 6 bases; junction bases not matched to a gene: 6. The germline V gene has CDR1 SGHTA and CDR2 FQGTGA.

In nucleotides, the CDR3 is TGTGCCAGCTCACCACGGACAGGAGCTAGGGAAGTCGAGCAGTACTTC. This sequence encodes CASSPRTGAREVEQYF. The genes are TRBV18 and TRBJ2-7; TRBD1 matches 7 bases. This CDR3 contains 16 residues. Germline V gives CDR1 KGHSH, CDR2 LQKENI. With 1 base clipped from V and 6 bases from J, the junction kept 12 bases outside the gene matches.

This chain connects TRBV7-3 to TRBJ2-1; 11 positions agree with TRBD2. V lost 5 bases, J lost 0 bases, and 6 bases stayed unmatched. Germline CDR1 SGHTA, CDR2 FQGTGA. The CDR3 contains 17 residues. CDR3 sequence (DNA): TGTGCCAGCAGCATTGGACTAGCGGGCAGCTCCTACAATGAGCAGTTCTTC. Translated: CASSIGLAGSSYNEQFF.

The V call is TRBV20-1, the J call TRBJ2-1; 7 bases align to TRBD1. The CDR3 runs 15 residues. The junction had 4 bases not matched to a gene; V was cut back by 0 bases and J by 2 bases. Per the germline V gene, CDR1 is DFQATT and CDR2 is SNEGSKA (reference sequence). The CDR3 reads CSARDPRGTYNEQFF. The CDR3 DNA reads TGCAGTGCTAGAGATCCCAGGGGGACCTACAATGAGCAGTTCTTC.

This clonotype was seen a handful of times. The chain links TRBV5-1 to TRBJ2-7, with 11 bases matching TRBD2. The CDR3 extends over 17 amino acids. Unmatched junction bases numbered 11, after V lost 0 bases and J lost 6 bases. In germline, CDR1 is SGHRS, CDR2 YFSETQ. The CDR3 DNA is TGCGCCAGCAGCTTGGGGTTTCGGCTAGCGGGAGGATCCGAGCAGTACTTC. It encodes CASSLGFRLAGGSEQYF.